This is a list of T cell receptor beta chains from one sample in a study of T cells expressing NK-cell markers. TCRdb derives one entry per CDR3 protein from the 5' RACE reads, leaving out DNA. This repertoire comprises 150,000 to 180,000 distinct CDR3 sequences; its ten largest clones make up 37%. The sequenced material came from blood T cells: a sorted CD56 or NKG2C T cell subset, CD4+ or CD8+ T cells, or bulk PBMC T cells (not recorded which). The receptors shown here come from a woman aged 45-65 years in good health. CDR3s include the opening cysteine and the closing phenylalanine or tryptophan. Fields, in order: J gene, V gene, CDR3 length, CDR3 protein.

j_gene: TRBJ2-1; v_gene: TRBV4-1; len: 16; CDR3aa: CASSQDSGLAWNEQFF
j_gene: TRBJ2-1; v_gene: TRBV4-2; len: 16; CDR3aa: CASSQGLAISYNEQFF
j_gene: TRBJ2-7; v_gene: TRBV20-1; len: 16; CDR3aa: CSARDGTSGDLYEQYF
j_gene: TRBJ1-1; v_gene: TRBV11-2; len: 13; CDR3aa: CASLGGLGTEAFF
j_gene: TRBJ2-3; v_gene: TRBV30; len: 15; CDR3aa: CAWTSASGGADTQYF
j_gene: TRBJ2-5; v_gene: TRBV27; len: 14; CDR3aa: CASSWAGDRGTQYF
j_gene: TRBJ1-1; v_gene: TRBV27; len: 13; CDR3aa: CASSLSVNTEAFF
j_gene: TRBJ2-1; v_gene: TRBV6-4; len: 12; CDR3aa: CASGTGEDEQFF
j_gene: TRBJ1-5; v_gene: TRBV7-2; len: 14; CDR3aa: CASSFAGTDQPQHF
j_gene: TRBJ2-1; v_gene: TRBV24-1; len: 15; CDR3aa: CATSDLESSGNEQFF
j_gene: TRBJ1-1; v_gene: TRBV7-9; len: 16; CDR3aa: CASSLIGKSLATEAFF
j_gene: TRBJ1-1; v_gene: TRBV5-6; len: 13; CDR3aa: CASSVGFNTEAFF
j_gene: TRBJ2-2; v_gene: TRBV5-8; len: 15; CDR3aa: CASSAGTSRTGELFF
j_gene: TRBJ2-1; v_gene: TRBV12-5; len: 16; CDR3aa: CASGTGTSGPGDEQFF
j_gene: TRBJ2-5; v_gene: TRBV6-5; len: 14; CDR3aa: CASSYRGGWETQYF
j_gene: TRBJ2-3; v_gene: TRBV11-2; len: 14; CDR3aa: CASSPQASTDTQYF
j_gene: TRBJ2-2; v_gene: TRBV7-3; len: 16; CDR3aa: CASSLRRAGDTGELFF
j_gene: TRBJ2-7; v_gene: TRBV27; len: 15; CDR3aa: CASRVRTGFSYEQYF
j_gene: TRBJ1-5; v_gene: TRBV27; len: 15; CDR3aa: CASSSQGAHNQPQHF
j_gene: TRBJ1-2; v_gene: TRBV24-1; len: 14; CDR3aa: CATSDLDREYGYTF
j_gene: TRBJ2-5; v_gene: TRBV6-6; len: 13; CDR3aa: CASSYPETQTQYF
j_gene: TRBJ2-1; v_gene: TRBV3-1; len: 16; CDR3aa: CASSQGTSGYYNEQFF
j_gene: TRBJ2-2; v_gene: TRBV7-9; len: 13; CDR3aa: CASSLGAPGELFF
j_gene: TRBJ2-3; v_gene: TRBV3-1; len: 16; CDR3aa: CASSQDIGPDADTQYF
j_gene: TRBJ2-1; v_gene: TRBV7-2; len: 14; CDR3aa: CASRMGGALNEQFF
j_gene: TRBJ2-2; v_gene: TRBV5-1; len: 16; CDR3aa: CASSPGRDSYTGELFF
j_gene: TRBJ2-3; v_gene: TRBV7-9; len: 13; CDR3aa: CASSPGDSQAQYF
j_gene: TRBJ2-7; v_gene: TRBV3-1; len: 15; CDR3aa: CASSHLQTGAYEQYF
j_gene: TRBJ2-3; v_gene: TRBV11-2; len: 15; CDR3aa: CASSLGGGVGDTQYF
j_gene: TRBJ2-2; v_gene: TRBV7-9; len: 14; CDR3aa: CASSFEGNTGELFF
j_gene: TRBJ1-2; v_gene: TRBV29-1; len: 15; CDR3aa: CSVLLTGDNSYGYTF
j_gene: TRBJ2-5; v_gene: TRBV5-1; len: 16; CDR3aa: CASSFRPGAMEETQYF
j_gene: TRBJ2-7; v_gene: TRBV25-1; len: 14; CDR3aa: CASSDSGRSYEQYF
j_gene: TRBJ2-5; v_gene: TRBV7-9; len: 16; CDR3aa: CASESERGSGRETQYF
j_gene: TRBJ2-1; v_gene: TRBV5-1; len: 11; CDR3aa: CASRGRNEQFF
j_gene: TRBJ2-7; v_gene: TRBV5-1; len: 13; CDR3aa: CASRQGPRNEQYF
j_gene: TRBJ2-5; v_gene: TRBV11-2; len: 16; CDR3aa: CASSLRNRGHQETQYF
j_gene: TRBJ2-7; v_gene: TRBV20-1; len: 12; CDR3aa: CSASTDIYEQYF
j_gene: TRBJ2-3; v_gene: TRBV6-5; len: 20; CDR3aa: CASSYPGLAGGWIGTDTQYF
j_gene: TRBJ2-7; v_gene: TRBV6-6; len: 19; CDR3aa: CASSYWGDTSGAQPYEQYF
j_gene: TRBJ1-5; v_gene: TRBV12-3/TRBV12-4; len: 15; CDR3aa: CASSLRAREPQPQHF
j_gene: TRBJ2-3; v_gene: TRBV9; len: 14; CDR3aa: CASRPAIRTDTQYF
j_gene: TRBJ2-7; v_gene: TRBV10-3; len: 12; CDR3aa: CASEGGTGEQYF
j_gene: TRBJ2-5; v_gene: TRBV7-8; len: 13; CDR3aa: CASQFGLQETQYF
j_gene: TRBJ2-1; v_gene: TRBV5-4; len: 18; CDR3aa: CASSLGGRLEGSYNEQFF
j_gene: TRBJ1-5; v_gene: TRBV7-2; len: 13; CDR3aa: CASGWTGNQPQHF
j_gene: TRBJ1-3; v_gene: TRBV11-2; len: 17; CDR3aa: CASSLGTGASSGNTIYF
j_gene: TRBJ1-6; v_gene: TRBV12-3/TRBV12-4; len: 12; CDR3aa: CASSWVNSPLHF
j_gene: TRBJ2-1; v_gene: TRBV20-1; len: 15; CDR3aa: CSASSGLGMGNEQFF
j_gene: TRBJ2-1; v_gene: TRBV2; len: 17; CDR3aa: CASSEISGPKGCNEQFF
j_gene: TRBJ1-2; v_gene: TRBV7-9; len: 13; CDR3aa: CASSSSGAHGYTF
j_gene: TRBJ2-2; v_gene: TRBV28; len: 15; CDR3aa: CASNLGGGASGELFF
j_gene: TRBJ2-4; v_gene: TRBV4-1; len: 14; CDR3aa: CASSQADGSNIQYF
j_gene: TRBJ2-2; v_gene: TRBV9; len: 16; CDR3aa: CASSVGPGGNTGELFF
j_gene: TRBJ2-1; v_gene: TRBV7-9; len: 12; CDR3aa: CASSSPTIEEFF
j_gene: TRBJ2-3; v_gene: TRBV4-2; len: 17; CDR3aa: CASSQDSLVGSTDTQYF
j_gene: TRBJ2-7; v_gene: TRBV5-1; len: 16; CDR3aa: CASSSTGTAVFHEQYF
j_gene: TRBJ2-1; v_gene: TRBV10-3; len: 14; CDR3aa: CAVIAGGTYNEQFF
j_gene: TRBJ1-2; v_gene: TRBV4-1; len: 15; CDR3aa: CASTVQVGPTYGYTF
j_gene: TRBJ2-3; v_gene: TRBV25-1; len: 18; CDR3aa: CASSGETILLGQGDTQYF